This entry lists 17 T cell receptor beta chains sequenced from one sample in a study of beta chain features in type 1 diabetes. General study points: TCRB CDR3s were moderately but significantly shorter in Type 1 diabetes patients in all four CD4+ subsets.

These receptors have no identified antigens. The whole isolated RNA underwent reverse transcription, so sequencing captured expressed TCRB transcripts. Sequencing used immunoSEQ multiplex PCR; TCRdb keeps in-frame clones, though not all of them. Counted here are about 390,000 clones, 9.6% occurring once; the ten biggest clones make up less than 0.65%. The specimen was central memory CD4+ T cells from blood. These receptors all stem from a man younger than 45 with type 1 diabetes.

This clone was found a few times. The V and J genes are TRBV29-1 and TRBJ1-5; D is unclear. The germline V gene encodes CDR1 SQVTM and CDR2 ANQGSEA. The V and J ends lost 4 bases and 2 bases respectively, with 12 bases between them. The CDR3 is made up of 14 amino acids. The CDR3 sequence: CSVVVDGRNQPQHF. CDR3 coding DNA: TGCAGCGTTGTGGTCGACGGACGCAATCAGCCCCAGCATTTT.

V usage is TRBV6-4 and J usage is TRBJ2-3; a weak D match, TRBD1 (6 bases). Trimming shortened V by 4 bases and J by 0 bases, and 8 bases separated the two germline ends. Germline V lookup: CDR1 MRHNA, CDR2 SNTAGT. This CDR3 has 14 amino acids. As DNA, the CDR3 is TGTGCCAGCAGTGCGGACAGAAGCACAGATACGCAGTATTTT. It translates to CASSADRSTDTQYF.

This chain's CDR3 is CASSSTGDYTEAFF. The CDR3, as DNA: TGTGCCAGCAGCTCGACAGGGGACTACACTGAAGCTTTCTTT. The gene calls are TRBV11-2 and TRBJ1-1, with 8 bases aligning to TRBD1. The germline V gene has CDR1 SGHAT and CDR2 FQNNGV. CDR3 length: 14 amino acids. V lost 4 bases, J lost 3 bases, and 4 bases stayed unmatched.

This clone was detected a few times. The J gene is TRBJ2-3, the V gene TRBV2, with 8 nucleotides matching TRBD1. This CDR3 is built from 14 residues. Germline assignment: CDR1 SNHLY and CDR2 FYNNEI. With 11 bases clipped from V and 6 bases from J, the junction kept 13 bases outside the gene matches. The CDR3 DNA reads TGTGCCTGCGACCCGCAGGGGGCTACTGATACGCAGTATTTT. It translates to CACDPQGATDTQYF.

Remarks on this clone: Additional DNA sequences in this sample encode the identical CDR3. The CDR3 loop is CASSYSGYEKLFF. CDR3 DNA: TGTGCCAGCAGTTACTCAGGGTATGAAAAACTGTTTTTT. The rearrangement joins TRBV6-5 to TRBJ1-4; D is unresolved. The germline CDR1 and CDR2 sequences are MNHEY and SVGAGI. This CDR3 has 13 residues. V was clipped by 0 bases and J by 6 bases, with 5 bases between them.

The table lists this clone with a few counts. The V and J genes are TRBV28 and TRBJ1-4; D possibly corresponds to TRBD1 (5 bases). There are 14 residues in the CDR3. CDR1 and CDR2 from the germline V gene are MDHEN and SYDVKM. V was cut by 2 bases and J by 8 bases, with 12 bases left in between. The DNA of the CDR3 is TGTGCCAGCAGTTTACCCAGGGTTGGAGAAAAACTGTTTTTT. Protein sequence: CASSLPRVGEKLFF.

The rearrangement uses TRBV27 and TRBJ2-4, with D perhaps given as TRBD1 or TRBD2 (6 bases each). The germline V and J ends were trimmed by 5 bases and 6 bases, with 17 bases remaining between them. The CDR3 is 15 amino acids. Per germline, CDR1 MNHEY and CDR2 SMNVEV (reference sequence). CDR3 amino acids: CASSPEGGGRNIQYF. In DNA form, the CDR3 reads TGTGCCAGCAGTCCCGAGGGGGGAGGTAGAAACATTCAGTACTTC.

The rearrangement links TRBV28 to TRBJ2-5; D uncertain. Between the trimmed V and J ends, which lost 7 bases and 2 bases, there was a span of 11 bases. From germline, CDR1 is MDHEN and CDR2 SYDVKM. The CDR3 has 13 amino acids. CDR3 DNA: TGTGCCAGCACCGCGACTGTTCAAGAGACCCAGTACTTC. Translation gives CASTATVQETQYF.

This clone appeared a few times. The CDR3 DNA reads as TGTGCCAGCAGCTTCCCCCGGGGGACCCAGTACTTC. It translates to CASSFPRGTQYF. The gene calls are TRBV7-8 and TRBJ2-5, with a possible D match to TRBD2 (5 bases). Per germline, CDR1 SGHVS and CDR2 FQNEAQ. The CDR3 contains 12 residues. Trimming cost V 3 bases and J 7 bases, with 9 bases left between them.

The table lists this clone with a few counts. The sample contains more than one DNA sequence encoding this CDR3. This chain joins TRBV20-1 and TRBJ2-1; no clear D. V dropped 6 bases and J dropped 0 bases, with 3 bases sitting between them. Germline V CDR1 and CDR2: DFQATT, SNEGSKA (reference sequence). CDR3 length equals 11 residues. Here the CDR3 DNA reads TGCAGTGCCCCCTCCTACAATGAGCAGTTCTTC. Translation: CSAPSYNEQFF.

This clone has a handful of counts. V gene TRBV5-1 combines with J gene TRBJ1-5, with no clear D. CDR1 is SGHRS, CDR2 YFSETQ, per germline. The CDR3 extends over 18 amino acids. Trimming stripped 0 bases from V and 0 bases from J, with 16 bases between. As DNA, the CDR3 is TGCGCCAGCAGCTTGGGAGACCCGAATAACTATAGCAATCAGCCCCAGCATTTT. Translated, it gives CASSLGDPNNYSNQPQHF.

This clone has a handful of counts. J is TRBJ2-7 and V is TRBV5-1; 10 nucleotides align to TRBD2. CDR3 length: 14 amino acids. Unmatched junction bases numbered 3, after V lost 1 base and J lost 5 bases. In germline, CDR1 is SGHRS, CDR2 YFSETQ. This CDR3 is CASSLTSGNHEQYF. CDR3 nucleotides: TGCGCCAGCAGCTTGACTAGCGGGAACCACGAGCAGTACTTC.

This clone was detected many times. The chain recombines TRBV7-9 with TRBJ2-5, with 7 bases lining up with TRBD2. After removal of 3 bases from V and 5 bases from J, the junction contained 9 bases not matched to a gene. CDR1 SEHNR and CDR2 FQNEAQ come from the germline V gene (reference sequence). CDR3 length: 15 amino acids. The CDR3 DNA is TGTGCCAGCAGCTTTTCCTCGGGAGGCGTGGAGACCCAGTACTTC. It specifies CASSFSSGGVETQYF.

This clone has ten or more counts. J is TRBJ2-5 and V is TRBV28; D ambiguous. The germline V gene encodes CDR1 MDHEN and CDR2 SYDVKM. This CDR3 comprises 12 residues. CDR3 bases: TGTGTGGTGGTGGCCACCTCGGGGACCCAGTACTTC. Its protein product is CVVVATSGTQYF.

Only a few counts were recorded for this clone. V usage is TRBV23-1 and J usage is TRBJ1-1; D remains unclear. TRBV23-1 is an ORF; its function is uncertain. V was clipped by 0 bases and J by 2 bases, with 16 bases between them. The CDR3 is 17 amino acids. The CDR3 DNA follows: TGCGCCAGCAGTCAATCGCCCGATCGGCCCCACAACACTGAAGCTTTCTTT. Protein product: CASSQSPDRPHNTEAFF.

The rearrangement links TRBV4-3 to TRBJ2-3; maybe TRBD1 (6 bases). V shed 0 bases and J shed 0 bases, with 7 bases lying between them. The V gene's germline CDR1 is LGHNA and CDR2 YSLEER. This CDR3 region has 15 residues. This CDR3 is CASSQDDRSTDTQYF. The CDR3 nucleotides are TGCGCCAGCAGCCAAGATGACAGGAGCACAGATACGCAGTATTTT.

The chain combines TRBV6-6 with TRBJ2-7; 10 bases agree with TRBD1. CDR1 is MNHNY and CDR2 is SVGAGI in the germline V gene (reference sequence). CDR3 length: 13 amino acids. V lost 11 bases, J lost 0 bases, and 4 bases stayed unmatched. The CDR3, as DNA: TGTGCCGTGGGACAGGGGTTCTCCTACGAGCAGTACTTC. The encoded protein is CAVGQGFSYEQYF.